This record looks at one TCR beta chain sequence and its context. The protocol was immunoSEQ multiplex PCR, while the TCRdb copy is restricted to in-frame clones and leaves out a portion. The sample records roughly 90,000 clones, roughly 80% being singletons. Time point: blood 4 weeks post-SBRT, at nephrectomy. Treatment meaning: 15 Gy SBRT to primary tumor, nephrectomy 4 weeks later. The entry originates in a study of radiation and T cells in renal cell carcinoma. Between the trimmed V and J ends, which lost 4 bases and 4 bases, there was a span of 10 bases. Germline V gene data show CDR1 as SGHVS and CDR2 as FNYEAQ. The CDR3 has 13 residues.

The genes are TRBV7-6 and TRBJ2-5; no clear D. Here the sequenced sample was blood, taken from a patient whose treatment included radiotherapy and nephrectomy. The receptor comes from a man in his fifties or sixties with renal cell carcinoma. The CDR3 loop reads CASSSTPAETQYF. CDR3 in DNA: TGTGCCAGCAGCTCTACGCCGGCAGAGACCCAGTACTTC.